This T cell receptor beta chain was obtained from a study of blood T cell repertoires in COVID-19 (dated by TCRdb to 2020 to 2022). About the study as a whole: Samples covering the acute and convalescent phases of COVID-19 were provided by collaborators in the United States, Italy and Spain. Where available, HLA class I and class II types were taken from metadata supplied by the sample provider and were not determined by assay-based typing. The repertoires were released in a freely available public database meant as a resource for research on the immune response to SARS-CoV-2. The samples were drawn from two sources: the first 160 participants of the ongoing ImmuneRACE study, and 1,200 or so subjects contributed by 6 global collaborators. The dataset comprised deeply sampled blood TCRbeta repertoires from subjects exposed to, actively infected with, or recovered from COVID-19. The prospective study material was composed of cDNA or gDNA derived from T cells, B-cell-depleted T cells, or PBMCs. Nearly every sample came with metadata listing a de-identified subject ID, COVID-19 status, age in years and sex. Study-wide conclusions, independent of this receptor: Clinical and demographic metadata were provided uncurated, with the amount varying by source and participant.

Whole blood was collected in K2EDTA tubes by collaborating institutions according to the institutions' own protocols. For TCRbeta analysis, collaborators shipped samples as frozen whole blood, isolated PBMCs, or DNA extracted from either of those sample types. Worth noting for this clone: There is no known antigen for this receptor. It has no much larger one-base neighbor in the sample; base qualities were not kept.

The CDR3 measures 12 amino acids from cysteine to phenylalanine. Only CDR3 DNA is held: 36 bases, read in frame from base 1. V and J are truncated by 7 bases and 7 bases respectively, leaving an intervening sequence of 11 bases. Taken from the germline V gene, the CDR1 and CDR2 loops are MDHEN and SYDVKM. The immunoSEQ Assay, a bias-controlled multiplex PCR, was used to amplify TCRbeta CDR3 regions from genomic DNA. Per the original workflow: The number of nucleated cells in each sample was estimated by amplification of reference gene primers within the assay. To quantify the absolute abundance of each unique TCRbeta CDR3 rearrangement, sequence reads were collapsed and filtered. For each sample, productive Simpson clonality was calculated by taking the square root of Simpson's diversity index across productive rearrangements. Entries here come from immuneACCESS through TCRdb and include only in-frame sequences with V and J called. Some clones fail to appear in such tables; in the studies checked, an unresolved V gene covers under half of the shortfall, and the cause of the remainder is unknown. The V and J calls and clone size are taken from that table; D and trimming were inferred from the DNA. In this sample the table shows around 67,000 clones, around four fifths of which occur a single time. The biggest ten clones account for about 37% of the sample.

The TCR was taken from a man in his sixties or seventies with acute or convalescent COVID-19. The rearranged chain carries TRBV28 and TRBJ1-5; there is no confident call for the D gene. The specimen sequenced was peripheral blood. The nucleotides are TGTGCCAGCACCCTACCGAACCAGCCCCAGCATTTT. It encodes CASTLPNQPQHF.